This T cell receptor (beta chain) was observed in a study of fetal regulatory T cell absence and autoimmunity (dated by TCRdb to the late 2010s). Background for the entire study: Exocrine pancreas autoimmunity was observed in the IPEX patients in the absence of clinical diabetes.

Genomic DNA, about 2-3.1 ug, was extracted from umbilical cord blood or frozen pancreas using the DNeasy Blood and Tissue Kit. Trimming accounts for 4 bases at V and 0 bases at J, while the number of junction bases matched to no gene is 4. Taken from cysteine to phenylalanine, the CDR3 has 15 residues. The sequence is cut down to CDR3 DNA, 45 bases in frame from base 1. The CDR1 and CDR2 encoded by the germline V gene are SGHNT and YENEEA. On the immunoSEQ human TCRbeta survey platform, a two-step multiplex PCR amplified and barcoded the TCRbeta CDR3 regions. Libraries were sequenced on Illumina instruments, and IgH from the same samples was sequenced in parallel. Processing in the source paper ran as follows. Raw reads were filtered against IMGT V, D, J definitions and binned by a nearest-neighbor algorithm to remove PCR and sequencing errors. A clone was defined as an identical nucleotide sequence, and differential abundance between tissues was tested with a Fisher exact test for each clone using a pFDR threshold of p<0.01. A minimum inclusion filter of 10 in either sample excluded clones with frequencies too low for statistical inference. The immunoSEQ Analyzer was used for pairwise clonal comparisons, and IMGT tools were used to assess gene family usage. TCRdb limited this immuneACCESS table to in-frame rearrangements with V and J called. A share of clones is missing; checked studies link under half to unresolved V genes, and the rest is unexplained. The V and J calls and clone size are taken from that table; D and trimming were inferred from the DNA. This sample lists about 50,000 clones; 70% to 85% were detected once. Jointly, the top ten make up 0.41% of the sample.

This clone has more than one count but fewer than ten. It lacks a known antigen. No much larger clone exists at a distance of one base, and base qualities are not known. Points the paper makes about the study in general: The oligoclonal enrichment was taken as support for antigen-driven autoimmunity in the pancreas before birth in IPEX syndrome. Compared with cord blood, the pancreas TCR compartment showed significant oligoclonal enrichment, and some top clones were enriched more than 90-fold. TRB gene family usage was broadly similar between cord blood and pancreas, resembling published neonatal and adult repertoires.

The sequence came from a newborn boy with IPEX syndrome. In this chain, TRBV11-3 is recombined with TRBJ2-7, and 9 bases in between align with TRBD2. Sequencing was done on a sample of cord blood. The nucleotide sequence reads TGTGCCAGCAGCTCCCGACTAGCGGACTCCTACGAGCAGTACTTC. It codes for CASSSRLADSYEQYF.